The 15 T cell receptor beta chains below come from one sample, sequenced in a study of blood T cell repertoires in COVID-19. Profiling relied on immunoSEQ multiplex PCR, and the TCRdb table lists in-frame clones only, not all of them. In the table there are about 140,000 clones, roughly 90% of which are singletons. Specimen: peripheral blood. All receptors derive from a man aged 45-60 years with active or convalescent COVID-19.

The table lists this clone with a count of one. V and J are TRBV7-6 and TRBJ1-5; a weak D match, TRBD1 (6 bases). V lost 2 bases and J 7 bases, leaving 15 bases between the germline ends. This CDR3 is 15 amino acids long. Germline V gene sequence: CDR1 SGHVS, CDR2 FNYEAQ. The chain's CDR3 is CASSLLETGYQPQHF. The CDR3 coding sequence is TGTGCCAGCAGCTTACTTGAAACAGGGTACCAGCCCCAGCATTTT.

V usage is TRBV5-1 and J usage is TRBJ2-7, with 10 bases lining up with TRBD2. Germline loops: CDR1 SGHRS, CDR2 YFSETQ. J gave up 3 bases and V 0 bases, and 3 bases lay outside the gene matches. CDR3 size: 15 residues. Here the CDR3 reads CASSLGTSGNYEQYF. The DNA of the CDR3 is TGCGCCAGCAGCTTGGGAACTAGCGGGAACTACGAGCAGTACTTC.

This clone was detected a few times. The chain is built from TRBV3-1 (or the pseudogene TRBV3-2) and TRBJ2-5, with 8 bases matching TRBD2. The CDR3 consists of 14 residues. Germline V lookup: CDR1 LGHDT, CDR2 YNNKEL (reference sequence). V dropped 6 bases and J dropped 5; count of bases not matched to a gene: 8. CDR3 sequence: CASSPSGGTETQYF. The CDR3, as DNA: TGTGCCAGCAGTCCCTCGGGGGGGACGGAGACCCAGTACTTC.

The V call is TRBV27, the J call TRBJ1-1; TRBD1 aligns across 9 bases. CDR3 length: 18 amino acids. J gave up 0 bases and V 5 bases, and 13 bases lay outside the gene matches. Germline-derived CDR1 and CDR2 are MNHEY and SMNVEV (reference sequence). The CDR3 coding sequence is TGTGCCAGCAGTCGCTACAGGGGGCGGATTCGCGTGAACACTGAAGCTTTCTTT. Amino acids: CASSRYRGRIRVNTEAFF.

This clone was picked up one time. The chain carries TRBV3-1 (or the pseudogene TRBV3-2) and TRBJ1-1; 8 nucleotides align to TRBD1. The J segment lost 7 bases and the V segment lost 4 bases, leaving 5 bases of the junction unmatched. Germline V gene data show CDR1 as LGHDT and CDR2 as YNNKEL (reference sequence). The CDR3 length is 13 residues. CDR3 bases: TGTGCCAGCAGCCGACAGGGGAAGGATGAAGCTTTCTTT. Translation gives CASSRQGKDEAFF.

The rearrangement joins TRBV7-2 to TRBJ2-7; D is uncertain. CDR1 is SGHTA, CDR2 FQGNSA, per germline. Trimming stripped 2 bases from V and 3 bases from J, with 11 bases between. This CDR3 has 14 residues. CDR3 DNA: TGTGCCAGCAGCTTATCTCTAGGCCTCTACGAGCAGTACTTC. This translates into CASSLSLGLYEQYF.

The genes are TRBV5-4 and TRBJ2-2, with TRBD1 matching over 7 bases. The junction had 4 bases not matched to a gene; V was cut back by 1 base and J by 4 bases. In germline, CDR1 is SGHNT, CDR2 YYREEE (reference sequence). CDR3 length: 15 amino acids. CDR3 sequence reads: CASSLFDRATGELFF. CDR3 nucleotides: TGTGCCAGCAGCTTGTTCGACAGGGCCACCGGGGAGCTGTTTTTT. The whole variable domain, filled in from reference TRBV5-4 and TRBJ2-2, reads ETGVTQSPTHLIKTRGQQVTLRCSSQSGHNTVSWYQQALGQGPQFIFQYYREEENGRGNFPPRFSGLQFPNYSSELNVNALELDDSALYLCASSLFDRATGELFFGEGSRLTVL.

J is TRBJ2-3 and V is TRBV28, with D unclear. The V and J ends lost 7 bases and 5 bases respectively, with 7 bases between them. Germline V gene lookup returns CDR1 MDHEN and CDR2 SYDVKM. CDR3 length equals 11 residues. The chain's CDR3 is CASNKRDTQYF. CDR3 in DNA: TGTGCCAGCAATAAGAGAGATACGCAGTATTTT.

This clone occurred once. The rearrangement uses TRBV7-9 and TRBJ2-7; no definite D call. The CDR3 extends over 12 amino acids. Looked up from germline, CDR1 is SEHNR and CDR2 is FQNEAQ (reference sequence). The germline V and J ends were trimmed by 1 base and 5 bases, with 6 bases remaining between them. In DNA form, the CDR3 reads TGTGCCAGCAGCTTAGATCTTGACGAGCAGTACTTC. This codes for CASSLDLDEQYF.

The rearrangement links TRBV5-4 to TRBJ2-3, with a possible D match to TRBD1 (6 bases). V lost 1 base and J lost 4, with 7 bases in between. The length of the CDR3 is 13 residues. CDR1 SGHNT and CDR2 YYREEE come from the germline V gene (reference sequence). DNA for the CDR3: TGTGCCAGCAGCTTGACAGGGTCAGATACGCAGTATTTT. Amino acid sequence: CASSLTGSDTQYF.

This chain links TRBV28 with TRBJ2-1; 11 positions agree with TRBD2. The CDR3 runs to 13 residues. V shed 5 bases and J 10 bases; nucleotides not matched to a gene: 4. Germline CDR1 is MDHEN and CDR2 is SYDVKM. Written as DNA, the CDR3 is TGTGCCAGCAGTCGACTAGCGGGAAGCGAGCAGTTCTTC. This codes for CASSRLAGSEQFF.

The chain combines TRBV28 with TRBJ2-7; a weak D match, TRBD1 (5 bases). Germline-derived CDR1 and CDR2 are MDHEN and SYDVKM. CDR3 size: 14 residues. V was trimmed by 5 bases and J by 5 bases, leaving 16 bases between them. The CDR3 here is CASSRRVRANEQYF. CDR3 bases: TGTGCCAGCAGTCGACGGGTCAGGGCGAACGAGCAGTACTTC.

The chain links TRBV5-1 to TRBJ2-3; 7 bases are a match to TRBD2. The junction had 7 bases not matched to a gene; V was cut back by 0 bases and J by 6 bases. CDR3 length: 15 residues. Germline V gene sequence: CDR1 SGHRS, CDR2 YFSETQ. The CDR3 DNA reads TGCGCCAGCAGCTTGGAGGGGACTAAGGGCGATACGCAGTATTTT. Translated, it gives CASSLEGTKGDTQYF. The full variable domain, in which reference TRBV5-1 and TRBJ2-3 provide the parts outside the CDR3, is KAGVTQTPRYLIKTRGQQVTLSCSPISGHRSVSWYQQTPGQGLQFLFEYFSETQRNKGNFPGRFSGRQFSNSRSEMNVSTLELGDSALYLCASSLEGTKGDTQYFGPGTRLTVL.

The genes are TRBV19 and TRBJ2-2, with D unresolved. The germline V gene has CDR1 LNHDA and CDR2 SQIVND (reference sequence). This CDR3 comprises 16 residues. Trimming cost V 4 bases and J 0 bases, with 12 bases left between them. In DNA, the CDR3 is TGTGCCAGTAGTAAAAGAACCACTACGAACACCGGGGAGCTGTTTTTT. It codes for CASSKRTTTNTGELFF.

This chain connects TRBV5-6 to TRBJ1-2; 7 bases map to TRBD1. Trimming at V came to 3 bases and at J to 3 bases, leaving 8 bases not matched to a gene. Germline CDR1 reads SGHDT; CDR2 reads YYEEEE. This CDR3 has 15 amino acids. As DNA, the CDR3 is TGTGCCAGCAGCTCGAGCACGGACAGGCACTATGGCTACACCTTC. Translation: CASSSSTDRHYGYTF.